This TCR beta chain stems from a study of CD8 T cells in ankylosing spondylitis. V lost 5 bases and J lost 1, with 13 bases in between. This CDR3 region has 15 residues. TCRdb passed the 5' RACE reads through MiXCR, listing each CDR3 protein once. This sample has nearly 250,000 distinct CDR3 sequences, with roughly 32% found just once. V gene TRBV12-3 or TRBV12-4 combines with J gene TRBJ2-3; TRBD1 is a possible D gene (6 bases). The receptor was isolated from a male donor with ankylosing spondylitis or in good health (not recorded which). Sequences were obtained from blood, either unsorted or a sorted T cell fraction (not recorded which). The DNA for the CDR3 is TGTGCCAGCAGTCCCGACAGGAAACGCACAGATACGCAGTATTTT. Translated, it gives CASSPDRKRTDTQYF.